This T cell receptor beta chain was profiled in a study of T cell repertoires in cytomegalovirus infection. Points from the study as a whole: The study identified carriers of CMV plus the relevant HLA from cumulative public TCR beta family frequency.

Regarding this clonotype: Its target is unknown.

This CDR3 comprises 13 residues. V lost 0 bases, J lost 7 bases, and 6 bases lay in between. Germline CDR1 is KGHDR and CDR2 is SFDVKD. MiXCR, run by TCRdb on the reads, gives a single entry per CDR3 protein. Seen here are roughly 90,000 distinct CDR3 sequences, about 31% observed once, and the top ten hold roughly 70%. Here the sequenced sample was CD8+ T cells from cultured PBMCs, taken from culture after CMV antigen stimulation. The source of this sequence is a human donor in good health (CMV status not recorded). Some clones in this sample may be carry-over from other donors' samples. The V call is TRBV24-1, the J call TRBJ2-1, with D possibly being TRBD2 (6 bases). The CDR3 protein is CATSDLSGNEQFF. CDR3 in DNA: TGTGCCACCAGTGATTTGAGCGGGAATGAGCAGTTCTTC.